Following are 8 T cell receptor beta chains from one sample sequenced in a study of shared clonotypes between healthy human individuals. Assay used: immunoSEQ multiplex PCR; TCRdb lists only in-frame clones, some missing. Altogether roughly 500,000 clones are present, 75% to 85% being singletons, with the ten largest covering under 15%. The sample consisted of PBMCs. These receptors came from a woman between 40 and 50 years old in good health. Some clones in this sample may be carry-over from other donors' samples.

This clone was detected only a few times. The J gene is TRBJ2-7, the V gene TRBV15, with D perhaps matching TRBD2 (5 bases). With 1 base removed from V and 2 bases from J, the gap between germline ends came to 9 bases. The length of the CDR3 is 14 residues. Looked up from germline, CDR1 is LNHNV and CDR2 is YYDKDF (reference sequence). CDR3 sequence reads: CATSRGSAPYEQYF. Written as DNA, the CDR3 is TGTGCCACCAGCAGAGGTAGCGCCCCCTACGAGCAGTACTTC.

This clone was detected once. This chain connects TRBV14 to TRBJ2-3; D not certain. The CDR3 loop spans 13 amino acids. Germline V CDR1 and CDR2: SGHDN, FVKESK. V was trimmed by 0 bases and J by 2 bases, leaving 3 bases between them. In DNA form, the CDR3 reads TGTGCCAGCAGCCAAGAGCTCACAGATACGCAGTATTTT. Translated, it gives CASSQELTDTQYF.

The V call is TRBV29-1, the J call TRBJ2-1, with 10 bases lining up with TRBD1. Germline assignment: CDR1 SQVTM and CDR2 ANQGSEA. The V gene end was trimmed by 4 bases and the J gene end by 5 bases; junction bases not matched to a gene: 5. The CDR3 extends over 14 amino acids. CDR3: CSVGATGGHNEQFF. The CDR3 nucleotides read TGCAGCGTTGGGGCGACAGGGGGCCACAATGAGCAGTTCTTC.

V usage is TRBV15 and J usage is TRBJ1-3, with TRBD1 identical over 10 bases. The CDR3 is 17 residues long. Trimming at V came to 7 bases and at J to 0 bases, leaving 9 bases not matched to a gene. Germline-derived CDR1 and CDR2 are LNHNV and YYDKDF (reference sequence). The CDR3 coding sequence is TGTGCCACCAAGCCGGGACAGGGGATTCTCTCTGGAAACACCATATATTTT. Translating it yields CATKPGQGILSGNTIYF.

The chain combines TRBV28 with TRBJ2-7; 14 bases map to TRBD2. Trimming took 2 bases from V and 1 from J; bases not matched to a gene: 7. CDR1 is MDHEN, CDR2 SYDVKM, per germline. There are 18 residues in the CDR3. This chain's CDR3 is CASSLPGLAGGVSYEQYF. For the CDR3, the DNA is TGTGCCAGCAGTTTACCCGGACTAGCGGGAGGTGTTTCCTACGAGCAGTACTTC.

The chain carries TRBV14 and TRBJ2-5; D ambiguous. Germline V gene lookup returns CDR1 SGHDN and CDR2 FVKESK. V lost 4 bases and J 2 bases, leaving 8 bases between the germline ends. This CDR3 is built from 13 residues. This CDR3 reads CASSRNVQETQYF. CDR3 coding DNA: TGTGCCAGCAGCCGAAACGTACAAGAGACCCAGTACTTC.

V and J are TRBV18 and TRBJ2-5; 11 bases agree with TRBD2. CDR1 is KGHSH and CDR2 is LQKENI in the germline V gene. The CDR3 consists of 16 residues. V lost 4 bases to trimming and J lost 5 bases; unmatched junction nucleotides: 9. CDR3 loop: CASSLLAGGPEETQYF. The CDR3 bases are TGTGCCAGCTCACTGTTAGCGGGAGGGCCTGAGGAGACCCAGTACTTC. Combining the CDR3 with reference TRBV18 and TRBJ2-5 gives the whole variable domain NAGVMQNPRHLVRRRGQEARLRCSPMKGHSHVYWYRQLPEEGLKFMVYLQKENIIDESGMPKERFSAEFPKEGPSILRIQQVVRGDSAAYFCASSLLAGGPEETQYFGPGTRLLVL.

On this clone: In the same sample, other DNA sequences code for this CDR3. The CDR3 DNA reads as TGCGCCAGCAGCTTGGGTCTAGCGGGAGGGGAGACCCAGTACTTC. Translation: CASSLGLAGGETQYF. The V call is TRBV5-1, the J call TRBJ2-5; TRBD2 matches 12 bases. J was trimmed by 5 bases and V by 0 bases; bases with no gene match: 2. The germline V gene has CDR1 SGHRS and CDR2 YFSETQ. CDR3 length equals 15 residues.